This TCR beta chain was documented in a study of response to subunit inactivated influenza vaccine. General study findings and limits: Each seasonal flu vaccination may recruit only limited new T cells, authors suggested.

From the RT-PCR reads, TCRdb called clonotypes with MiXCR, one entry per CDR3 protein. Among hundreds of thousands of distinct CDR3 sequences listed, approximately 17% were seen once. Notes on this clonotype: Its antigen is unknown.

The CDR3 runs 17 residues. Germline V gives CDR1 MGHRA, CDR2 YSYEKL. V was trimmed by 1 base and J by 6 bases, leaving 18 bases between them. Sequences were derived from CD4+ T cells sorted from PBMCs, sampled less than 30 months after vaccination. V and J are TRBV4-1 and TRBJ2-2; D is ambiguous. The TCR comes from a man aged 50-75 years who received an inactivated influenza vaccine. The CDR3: CASSQVQQRYTSGELFF. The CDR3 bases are TGCGCCAGCAGCCAAGTTCAACAGCGATATACTTCCGGGGAGCTGTTTTTT.